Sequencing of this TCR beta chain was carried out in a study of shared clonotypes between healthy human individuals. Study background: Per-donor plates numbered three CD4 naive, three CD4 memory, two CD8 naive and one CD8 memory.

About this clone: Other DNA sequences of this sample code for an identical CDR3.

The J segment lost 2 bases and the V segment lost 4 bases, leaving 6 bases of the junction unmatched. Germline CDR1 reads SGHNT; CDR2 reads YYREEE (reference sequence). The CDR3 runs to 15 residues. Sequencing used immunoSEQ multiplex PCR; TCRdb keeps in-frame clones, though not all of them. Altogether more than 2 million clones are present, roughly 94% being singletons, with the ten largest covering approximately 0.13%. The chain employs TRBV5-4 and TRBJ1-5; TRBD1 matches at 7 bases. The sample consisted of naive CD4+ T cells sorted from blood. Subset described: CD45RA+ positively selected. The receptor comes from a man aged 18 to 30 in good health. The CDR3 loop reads CASSLGGSGNQPQHF. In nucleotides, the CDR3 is TGTGCCAGCAGCCTAGGGGGCTCGGGCAATCAGCCCCAGCATTTT. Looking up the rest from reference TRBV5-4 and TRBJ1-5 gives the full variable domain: ETGVTQSPTHLIKTRGQQVTLRCSSQSGHNTVSWYQQALGQGPQFIFQYYREEENGRGNFPPRFSGLQFPNYSSELNVNALELDDSALYLCASSLGGSGNQPQHFGDGTRLSIL.